This T cell receptor (beta chain) is drawn from a study of lymphopenia after photon versus proton radiotherapy (dated by TCRdb to about 2019). Study-wide context: In patients with gastrointestinal tumors who developed high-grade lymphopenia, the study compared the immunological effects of photon radiation therapy with those of proton radiation therapy. A cohort of around 20 patients with gastrointestinal tumors who received either photon or proton therapy and subsequently developed lymphopenia was included. The study was designed to characterize how the impact on the immune system differs between the two radiation modalities.

Libraries were built with the immunoSEQ multiplex PCR assay. T cell repertoires were profiled by deep sequencing of rearranged TCR beta loci, alongside multiparametric flow cytometry. Drawn from immuneACCESS, this table holds only the in-frame rearrangements with V and J called that TCRdb kept. Clones are partly lost; checked studies trace under half to an unresolved V gene and leave the rest unexplained. This sample holds approximately 160,000 clones; less than 90% were observed only once. The top ten clonotypes cover 4% to 5% of the sample. Results and caveats for the whole study, not just this receptor: During treatment, patients who received photon therapy lost naive T cells and TCR diversity and gained effector/memory populations, whereas patients who received proton therapy remained relatively stable. After the lymphocyte count nadir, photon-treated repertoires showed oligoclonal expansion, especially of CD8+ Temra cells, which drove the drop in diversity. Across the cohort, an inverse correlation was found between a larger post-nadir drop in TCR diversity and overall survival time among patients who died. The survival association was assessed only in patients who died, and the authors presented better survival with proton therapy as a possibility rather than a demonstrated result.

The germline V gene encodes CDR1 SGDLS and CDR2 YYNGEE. The CDR3 measures 16 amino acids from cysteine to phenylalanine. Left in the record is the CDR3 DNA by itself, 48 bases read in frame from the first base. V is trimmed back by 1 base and J by 1 base, and the junction contains 7 bases that no gene match accounts for. Of note for this clone: Its antigen remains unidentified. No base quality values were provided; no much bigger clone lies one nucleotide off.

The V and J segments used are TRBV9 and TRBJ2-7; 8 bases in the middle match TRBD2. This specimen consisted of peripheral blood, obtained from a patient treated with photon-based radiotherapy. This receptor was obtained from a man aged 50-60 years with gastric cancer. The DNA reads TGTGCCAGCAGCGTAAGGGCGGCGGGAGGTTCCTACGAGCAGTACTTC. This yields the protein CASSVRAAGGSYEQYF. Here the CDR3 is joined to the reference TRBV9 and TRBJ2-7 genes, and the full variable domain is: DSGVTQTPKHLITATGQRVTLRCSPRSGDLSVYWYQQSLDQGLQFLIQYYNGEERAKGNILERFSAQQFPDLHSELNLSSLELGDSALYFCASSVRAAGGSYEQYFGPGTRLTVT.